This TCR beta chain comes out of a study of cytomegalovirus exposure and HLA in healthy donors. The study ran its PCR with 60 Vbeta and 13 Jbeta primers. Repertoires were generated with immunoSEQ multiplex PCR, while TCRdb's copy carries only in-frame clones and drops some. The data show 200,000 to 250,000 clones, with roughly 85% seen just once and roughly 2% held by the top ten. The CDR3 totals 15 residues. Germline CDR1 reads MDHEN; CDR2 reads SYDVKM. Losses at the gene ends were 6 bases for V and 4 bases for J; bases not matched to a gene: 8. The sample comprised PBMCs. This sequence originates from a man aged 18 to 29 in good health and CMV-seronegative. This chain joins TRBV28 and TRBJ2-1, with TRBD2 matching 8 bases. CDR3 DNA sequence: TGTGCCAGCAGGCCGGGGGGGGGTCTATACAATGAGCAGTTCTTC. Translation gives CASRPGGGLYNEQFF.